Each of the 23 T cell receptor beta chains below was sequenced from the same sample in a study of CD8+ T cells in alopecia areata. The sequencing template was cDNA reverse transcribed from extracted RNA. The table came from immunoSEQ multiplex PCR; TCRdb's copy has only in-frame clones and leaves some out. The sample includes some 110,000 clones, none of them occurring once. The material sequenced was lesional skin. All receptors derive from a C3H/HeJ mouse with alopecia areata. The strain's MHC type: H2-k.

This clone has just a few counts. Germline and genes: mouse. CDR3 residues: CTCSGTGGGGERLFF. The sequenced CDR3 bases are TGCACCTGCAGTGGGACAGGGGGCGGGGGCGAA. This chain uses TRBV1 with TRBJ1-4, with 11 bases aligning to TRBD1. The CDR3 end is not reached by the read, which stops 4 residues before it; the germline J gene fills it in. Germline V gene data show CDR1 as NSQYPW and CDR2 as LRSPGD (reference sequence). CDR3 length: 15 residues.

The sample holds a few counts of this clone. Gene names are mouse gene names. The CDR3 end lies 4 residues beyond the end of the read and is filled in from the germline J gene. The chain is built from TRBV1 and TRBJ2-7, with 8 bases matching TRBD2. V lost 6 bases, J lost 2 bases, and 3 bases stayed unmatched. CDR3 size: 13 residues. Germline CDR1 reads NSQYPW; CDR2 reads LRSPGD (reference sequence). The sequenced CDR3 bases are TGCACCTGCAGGGGGGACTGGACCTAT. Protein sequence: CTCRGDWTY. The whole CDR3 sequence reads CTCRGDWTYEQYF. Combining the CDR3 with reference TRBV1 and TRBJ2-7 gives the whole variable domain VTLLEQNPRWRLVPRGQAVNLRCILKNSQYPWMSWYQQDLQKQLQWLFTLRSPGDKEVKSLPGADYLATRVTDTELRLQVANMSQGRTLYCTCRGDWTYEQYFGPGTRLTVL.

This clone came up a few times. Mouse gene names apply. Read coverage stops 4 residues before the CDR3 terminus; the germline J gene supplies the remainder. The V gene is TRBV1, the J gene TRBJ2-4; 8 bases map to TRBD1. Trimming removed 4 bases from V and 2 bases from J; junction bases left unmatched: 8. Germline V gene sequence: CDR1 NSQYPW, CDR2 LRSPGD (reference sequence). The CDR3 sequence is 16 residues long. The CDR3 DNA, read in part, is TGCACCTGCAGTGGGACAGGGAGACGCGATCAAAAC. Translating it yields CTCSGTGRRDQN. The whole CDR3 region reads CTCSGTGRRDQNTLYF.

A remark on this clone: Gene names denote mouse genes. The CDR3 goes on 4 residues after the read ends, and that part is filled in from the germline J gene. This sequence joins TRBV17 and TRBJ2-5; 8 bases match TRBD2. Germline values: CDR1 MNHDT, CDR2 YYDKIL. CDR3 size: 15 residues. CDR3 DNA, as far as it was read: TGTGCTAGCAGTAGGTCCGAGGGGGGGCGAGAC. It specifies CASSRSEGGRD. The CDR3 in full is CASSRSEGGRDTQYF.

Concerning this clone: Each gene name is a mouse one. The read finishes 4 residues shy of the CDR3 end, and the germline J gene is used to complete it. The chain employs TRBV13-3 and TRBJ2-1; 8 bases align to TRBD2. The CDR3 contains 13 residues. V lost 7 bases, J lost 5 bases, and 5 bases stayed unmatched. Germline values: CDR1 NNHDY, CDR2 SYVADS. CDR3 sequence: CASWGGADAEQFF. The DNA read from the CDR3 is TGTGCCAGCTGGGGGGGGGCAGATGCT.

This clone was counted between two and nine times. Mouse gene names and germline throughout. Read data end 4 residues before the CDR3 end; the end is taken from the germline J gene. This rearrangement joins TRBV1 to TRBJ1-1; TRBD1 is a possible D gene (5 bases). The CDR3 is 15 amino acids. Trimming stripped 3 bases from V and 3 bases from J, with 14 bases between. Looked up from germline, CDR1 is NSQYPW and CDR2 is LRSPGD (reference sequence). Partial CDR3 DNA: TGCACCTGCAGTGCGATGGAGGGGTCGGACACA. It specifies CTCSAMEGSDT. The whole CDR3 protein is CTCSAMEGSDTEVFF.

About this clone itself: Each gene name is a mouse one. Read data end 4 residues before the CDR3 end; the end is taken from the germline J gene. The J gene is TRBJ2-1, the V gene TRBV1; weak D call: TRBD1 (5 bases). Germline lookup yields CDR1 NSQYPW and CDR2 LRSPGD (reference sequence). V dropped 0 bases and J dropped 3 bases, with 12 bases sitting between them. This CDR3 is built from 16 residues. The CDR3 reads CTCSADIAGLYAEQFF. CDR3 DNA (partial): TGCACCTGCAGTGCAGATATAGCAGGGCTCTATGCT.

This clone was recorded a few times. At residue 13, TCRdb's protein is not the same as the translated DNA, so the protein here was read from the DNA. The genes and germline here are from mouse. The sequenced fragment ends 3 residues before the CDR3 boundary, so the rest is inferred from the germline J gene. The V and J genes are TRBV13-3 and TRBJ1-3, with 7 nucleotides matching TRBD1. The CDR3 has 16 residues. Trimming at V came to 0 bases and at J to 1 base, leaving 4 bases not matched to a gene. CDR1 and CDR2 from the germline V gene are NNHDY and SYVADS. CDR3 DNA, as far as it was read: TGTGCCAGCAGTGATGGAGACAGGGCCTCTGGAAATACG. Amino acid sequence: CASSDGDRASGNT. The entire CDR3 is CASSDGDRASGNTLYF. Full variable domain (rest looked up from reference TRBV13-3 and TRBJ1-3): EAAVTQSPRSKVAVTGGKVTLSCHQTNNHDYMYWYRQDTGHGLRLIHYSYVADSTEKGDIPDGYKASRPSQENFSLILELASLSQTAVYFCASSDGDRASGNTLYFGEGSRLIVV.

Notes on this clone: This may be a read error, as it is one base from a much larger clone. Gene names are mouse gene names. Read coverage stops 4 residues before the CDR3 terminus; the germline J gene supplies the remainder. In the same sample, other DNA sequences code for this CDR3. The gene calls are TRBV13-1 and TRBJ2-1, with 12 positions matching TRBD2. CDR1 and CDR2 (germline): NSHNY, SYGAGN. Trimming removed 3 bases from V and 0 bases from J; junction bases left unmatched: 1. This CDR3 has 16 amino acids. CDR3 in amino acids: CASSGTGGGNYAEQFF. The sequenced CDR3 bases are TGTGCCAGCAGTGGGACTGGGGGGGGTAACTATGCT.

Points on this clone: Genes here carry mouse names. The read ends 4 residues before the CDR3 terminus; that terminus is restored from the germline J gene. V and J are TRBV19 and TRBJ1-1, with D unclear. Per germline, CDR1 FNHDT and CDR2 SITEND (reference sequence). The CDR3 loop spans 11 amino acids. V dropped 6 bases and J dropped 4 bases, with 7 bases sitting between them. The CDR3 bases that were read are TGTGCCAGCACCCCCAGCACA. It translates to CASTPST. The whole CDR3 reads CASTPSTEVFF.

Concerning this clone: The gene names given are mouse names. The read ends 4 residues shy of where the CDR3 ends; the end is completed using the germline J gene. The chain carries TRBV1 and TRBJ2-1; 7 positions match TRBD2. Per germline, CDR1 NSQYPW and CDR2 LRSPGD (reference sequence). Germline trimming cut 0 bases from V and 6 bases from J; bases unmatched to any gene: 5. This CDR3 is built from 15 residues. CDR3 DNA, as far as it was read: TGCACCTGCAGTGCAGATACGGACTGGAGTGCT. It encodes CTCSADTDWSA. The complete CDR3 sequence is CTCSADTDWSAEQFF.

On this clone itself: Gene names denote mouse genes. Read coverage stops 4 residues before the CDR3 terminus; the germline J gene supplies the remainder. V gene TRBV19 combines with J gene TRBJ2-5; possible D gene TRBD2, 6 bases. The germline V gene has CDR1 FNHDT and CDR2 SITEND (reference sequence). V was pared by 0 bases and J by 3 bases, with 11 bases between. CDR3 size: 15 residues. The sequenced part of the CDR3 DNA is TGTGCCAGCAGTATAGTAACCCTGGGGCAAGAC. Translation: CASSIVTLGQD. From start to end, the CDR3 is CASSIVTLGQDTQYF.

This clone was observed many times. Mouse gene names apply. CDR3 protein: CASSAQGVYEQYF. The covered CDR3 bases are TGTGCCAGCAGTGCGCAGGGGGTATAT. V usage is TRBV13-3 and J usage is TRBJ2-7, with TRBD1 matching 7 bases. The read comes to an end 4 residues before the CDR3 does, leaving the germline J gene to fill in the end. The CDR3 is made up of 13 amino acids. Germline CDR1 NNHDY, CDR2 SYVADS.

The sample holds a few counts of this clone. Germline and genes: mouse. With the read ending 4 residues before the CDR3 end, the germline J gene is used to fill in that end. The genes are TRBV13-3 and TRBJ2-7, with 10 bases aligning to TRBD2. CDR1 is NNHDY, CDR2 SYVADS, per germline. The CDR3 loop spans 13 amino acids. CDR3 protein: CASLRDWGYEQYF. CDR3 DNA (partial): TGTGCCAGCCTCCGGGACTGGGGATAT.

This clone has more than one count but fewer than ten. Any gene name here is a mouse gene name. The read finishes 4 residues shy of the CDR3 end, and the germline J gene is used to complete it. The V call is TRBV1, the J call TRBJ2-7; 10 bases are a match to TRBD2. The V segment lost 0 bases and the J segment 3 bases; nucleotides outside the gene matches: 5. Per germline, CDR1 NSQYPW and CDR2 LRSPGD (reference sequence). The CDR3 length is 16 residues. The CDR3 loop reads CTCSADADWGFYEQYF. The covered CDR3 bases are TGCACCTGCAGTGCAGATGCGGACTGGGGGTTCTAT.

This clone has more than one count but fewer than ten. Genes and germline are mouse. Coverage ceases 4 residues before the CDR3 finishes, and the germline J gene fills in the end. The chain links TRBV13-3 to TRBJ2-3, with TRBD2 matching 10 bases. The CDR3 contains 17 residues. The V gene end was trimmed by 3 bases and the J gene end by 0 bases; junction bases not matched to a gene: 7. The germline V gene has CDR1 NNHDY and CDR2 SYVADS. The part of the CDR3 DNA that was read is TGTGCCAGCAGTGGAAGACTGGGGGGCTCTAGTGCAGAA. It encodes CASSGRLGGSSAE. The whole CDR3 protein is CASSGRLGGSSAETLYF.

This clone has a handful of counts. The gene symbols are mouse symbols. The read ends 4 residues shy of where the CDR3 ends; the end is completed using the germline J gene. V and J are TRBV19 and TRBJ1-2; 9 bases fit TRBD1. This CDR3 is built from 13 residues. V lost 5 bases to trimming and J lost 3 bases; unmatched junction nucleotides: 2. Germline CDR1 FNHDT, CDR2 SITEND (reference sequence). The CDR3 loop is CASRDRGHSDYTF. The sequenced CDR3 bases are TGTGCCAGCAGGGACAGGGGCCACTCC. The whole variable domain, remainder taken from reference TRBV19 and TRBJ1-2, is GGIITQTPKFLIGQEGQKLTLKCQQNFNHDTMYWYRQDSGKGLRLIYYSITENDLQKGDLSEGYDASREKKSSFSLTVTSAQKNEMAVFLCASRDRGHSDYTFGSGTRLLVI.

A remark on this clone: The listed genes are named as in mouse. The CDR3 end is not reached by the read, which stops 4 residues before it; the germline J gene fills it in. This chain uses TRBV19 with TRBJ2-5, with 9 bases matching TRBD2. CDR1 and CDR2 from the germline V gene are FNHDT and SITEND (reference sequence). V lost 4 bases and J lost 0; bases outside the gene matches: 3. The CDR3 spans 15 residues. The CDR3 protein is CASSADWGNQDTQYF. CDR3 DNA, as far as it was read: TGTGCCAGCAGTGCGGACTGGGGTAACCAAGAC.

Worth noting for this clone: Genes here carry mouse names. Read coverage stops 4 residues before the CDR3 terminus; the germline J gene supplies the remainder. The chain employs TRBV14 and TRBJ2-1, with 7 bases that match TRBD2. The CDR3 length is 15 residues. From germline, CDR1 is SGHDT and CDR2 FRDEAV. J lost 1 base, V lost 2 bases, and 3 bases had no gene match. Partial CDR3 DNA: TGTGCCAGCAGTTTGCTGGGGGTCAACTATGCT. As protein: CASSLLGVNYA. The entire CDR3 protein is CASSLLGVNYAEQFF.

As concerns this clone: All gene names here are mouse names. The sample holds other DNA sequences that translate to the same CDR3. The CDR3 sequence is CASSRDWGPQNTLYF. The part of the CDR3 DNA that was read is TGTGCCAGCAGCCGTGACTGGGGGCCTCAAAAC. The chain carries TRBV13-3 and TRBJ2-4, with TRBD2 matching over 9 bases. The sequence runs out 4 residues before the end of the CDR3; the remainder is reconstructed from the germline J gene. Trimming took 5 bases from V and 2 from J; bases not matched to a gene: 6. Germline V gives CDR1 NNHDY, CDR2 SYVADS. The CDR3 is 15 residues long.

The table lists this clone with a few counts. The junction shows a germline mismatch at one end, possibly a read error. The gene symbols are mouse symbols. The read ends 4 residues shy of where the CDR3 ends; the end is completed using the germline J gene. The rearrangement joins TRBV1 to TRBJ1-1, with 8 bases matching TRBD1. The CDR3 runs 16 residues. CDR1 is NSQYPW, CDR2 LRSPGD, per germline (reference sequence). The CDR3 sequence: CTCSADSDRGNREVFF. Partial CDR3 DNA: TGCACCTGCAGTGCAGATTCAGACAGGGGAAACAGA.

As for this clone: The genes and germline here are from mouse. The read gets to within 4 residues of the CDR3 end, and the germline J gene fills in the rest. This chain joins TRBV19 and TRBJ1-4; tentative D call: TRBD1 (6 bases). The CDR3 consists of 15 residues. Germline CDR1 is FNHDT and CDR2 is SITEND (reference sequence). V was pared by 4 bases and J by 0 bases, with 10 bases between. The CDR3 DNA, read in part, is TGTGCCAGCAGTGCAGACAGGCTTTCCAACGAA. This translates into CASSADRLSNE. The whole CDR3 sequence reads CASSADRLSNERLFF.

This clone was seen at least ten times. Gene names and germline refer to mouse. The CDR3 end falls 4 residues outside the read, so it is completed with the germline J gene. This chain joins TRBV13-3 and TRBJ2-4; possibly TRBD1 for D (6 bases). Germline CDR1 NNHDY, CDR2 SYVADS. This CDR3 is built from 13 residues. This CDR3 is CASSEQGRNTLYF. CDR3 DNA (partial): TGTGCCAGCAGTGAGCAGGGGAGGAAC. The whole variable domain, filled in from reference TRBV13-3 and TRBJ2-4, reads EAAVTQSPRSKVAVTGGKVTLSCHQTNNHDYMYWYRQDTGHGLRLIHYSYVADSTEKGDIPDGYKASRPSQENFSLILELASLSQTAVYFCASSEQGRNTLYFGAGTRLSVL.